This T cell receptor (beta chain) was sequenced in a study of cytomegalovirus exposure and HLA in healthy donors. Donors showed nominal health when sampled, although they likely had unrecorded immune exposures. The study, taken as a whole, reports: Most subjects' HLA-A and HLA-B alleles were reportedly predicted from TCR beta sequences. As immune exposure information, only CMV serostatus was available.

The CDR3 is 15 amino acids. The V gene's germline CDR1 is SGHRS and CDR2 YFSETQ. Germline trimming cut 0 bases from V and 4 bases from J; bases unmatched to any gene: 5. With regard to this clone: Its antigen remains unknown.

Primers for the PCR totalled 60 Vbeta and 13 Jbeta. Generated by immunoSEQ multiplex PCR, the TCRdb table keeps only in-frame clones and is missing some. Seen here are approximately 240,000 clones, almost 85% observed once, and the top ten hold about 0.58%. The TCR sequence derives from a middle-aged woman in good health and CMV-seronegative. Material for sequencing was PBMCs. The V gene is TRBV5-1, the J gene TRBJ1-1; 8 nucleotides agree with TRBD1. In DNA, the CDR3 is TGCGCCAGCAGCTTGGGGGGACAGGATTTCACTGAAGCTTTCTTT. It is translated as CASSLGGQDFTEAFF.